This T cell receptor (beta chain) was retrieved from a study of cytomegalovirus exposure and HLA in healthy donors. On this clone itself: Antigen specificity is unknown.

Whole-study findings and limits: When presence/absence was analysed, sequencing depth was taken to be roughly uniform across donors. The authors later linked a missense DCLRE1C variant to TCR beta V- and J-gene trimming.

Amplification used 60 Vbeta primers and 13 Jbeta primers. Repertoires were generated with immunoSEQ multiplex PCR, while TCRdb's copy carries only in-frame clones and drops some. The sample has 150,000 to 200,000 clones, around 84% seen once. The TCR comes from a woman between 18 and 29 years old in good health and CMV-seronegative. The sample taken for sequencing was PBMCs.

The chain's CDR3 is CASSLQEDRGDTEAFF. The CDR3, as DNA: TGTGCCAGCAGCCTTCAAGAGGACAGGGGTGACACTGAAGCTTTCTTT. This chain connects TRBV7-6 to TRBJ1-1, with 9 bases lining up with TRBD1. V shed 5 bases, J shed 3 bases, and the junction held 10 bases outside the gene matches. CDR1 is SGHVS and CDR2 is FNYEAQ in the germline V gene. This CDR3 contains 16 residues.